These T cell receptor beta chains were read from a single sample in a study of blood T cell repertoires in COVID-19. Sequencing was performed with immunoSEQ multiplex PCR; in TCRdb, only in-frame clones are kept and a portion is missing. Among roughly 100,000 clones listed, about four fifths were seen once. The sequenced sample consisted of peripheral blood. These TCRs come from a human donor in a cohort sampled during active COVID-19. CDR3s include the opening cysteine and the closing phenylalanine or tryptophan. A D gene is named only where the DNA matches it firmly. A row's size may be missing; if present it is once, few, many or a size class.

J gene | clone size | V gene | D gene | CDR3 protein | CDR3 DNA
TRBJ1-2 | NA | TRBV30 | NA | CAWRGRANYGYTF | TGTGCCTGGAGGGGCAGGGCAAACTATGGCTACACCTTC
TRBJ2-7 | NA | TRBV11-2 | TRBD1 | CASSLDRWGQGTYEQYF | TGTGCCAGCAGCTTAGATCGTTGGGGACAGGGAACCTACGAGCAGTACTTC
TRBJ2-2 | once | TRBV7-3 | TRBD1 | CASSPGTGRTGELFF | TGTGCCAGCAGCCCCGGGACAGGGAGGACCGGGGAGCTGTTTTTT
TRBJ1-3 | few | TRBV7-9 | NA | CASSTDSISGNTIYF | TGTGCCAGCAGCACGGACAGTATCTCTGGAAACACCATATATTTT
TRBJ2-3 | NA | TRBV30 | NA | CAWKERGFTDTQYF | TGTGCCTGGAAGGAAAGGGGTTTCACAGATACGCAGTATTTT
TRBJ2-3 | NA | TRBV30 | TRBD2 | CAWSVRGRESDTQYF | TGTGCCTGGAGTGTAAGAGGGCGGGAGTCAGATACGCAGTATTTT
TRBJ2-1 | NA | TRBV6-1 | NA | CASSDRDNEQFF | TGTGCCAGCAGTGACCGGGACAATGAGCAGTTCTTC
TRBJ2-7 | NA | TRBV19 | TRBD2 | CASSSGSGMGYEQYF | TGTGCCAGTAGTTCCGGAAGCGGGATGGGCTACGAGCAGTACTTC
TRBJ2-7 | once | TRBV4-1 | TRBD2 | CASSRQREGRSEQYF | TGCGCCAGCAGCCGCCAGCGGGAGGGCCGCAGCGAGCAGTACTTC
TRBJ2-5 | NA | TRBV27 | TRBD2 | CASSLREGGETQYF | TGTGCCAGCAGTCTCCGGGAGGGAGGGGAGACCCAGTACTTC
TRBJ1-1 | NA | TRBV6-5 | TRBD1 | CASGTRGYTEAFF | TGTGCCAGCGGTACCAGGGGGTATACTGAAGCTTTCTTT
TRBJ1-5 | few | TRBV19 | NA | CASSIRDGNQPQHF | TGTGCCAGTAGTATCAGGGATGGCAATCAGCCCCAGCATTTT
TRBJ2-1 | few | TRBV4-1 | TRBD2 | CASMAGGSSEQFF | TGCGCCTCAATGGCGGGAGGAAGTAGTGAGCAGTTCTTC
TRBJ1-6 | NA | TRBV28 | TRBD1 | CASSLGQSSYNSPLHF | TGTGCCAGCAGTTTGGGACAGAGCTCCTATAATTCACCCCTCCACTTT
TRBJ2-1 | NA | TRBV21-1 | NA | CASSNAPPPSGRGNNEQFF | TGTGCCAGCAGCAACGCGCCCCCCCCTAGCGGGAGAGGTAACAATGAGCAGTTCTTC
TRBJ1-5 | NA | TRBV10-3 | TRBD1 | CAISPTGYSNQPQHF | TGTGCCATCAGTCCGACAGGGTATAGCAATCAGCCCCAGCATTTT
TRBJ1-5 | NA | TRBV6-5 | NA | CASSPNSNQPQHF | TGTGCCAGCAGCCCAAATAGCAATCAGCCCCAGCATTTT
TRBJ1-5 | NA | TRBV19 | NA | CASSMVGSRVDQPQHF | TGTGCCAGTAGTATGGTCGGATCCCGGGTGGATCAGCCCCAGCATTTT
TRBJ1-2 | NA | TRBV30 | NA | CAWSGGLANYGYTF | TGTGCCTGGAGTGGTGGTCTAGCTAACTATGGCTACACCTTC
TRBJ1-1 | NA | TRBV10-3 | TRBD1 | CAISPGQQNTEAFF | TGTGCCATCAGCCCGGGACAGCAGAACACTGAAGCTTTCTTT
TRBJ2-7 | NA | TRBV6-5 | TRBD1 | CASSPTGGWHEQYF | TGTGCCAGCAGTCCTACAGGGGGCTGGCACGAGCAGTACTTC
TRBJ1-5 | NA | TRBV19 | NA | CASSKMGGARVQPQHF | TGTGCCAGTAGTAAGATGGGGGGGGCGCGTGTACAGCCCCAGCATTTT
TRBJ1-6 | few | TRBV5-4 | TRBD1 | CASSLGGQVGSPLHF | TGTGCCAGCAGCTTGGGTGGACAGGTTGGTTCACCCCTCCACTTT
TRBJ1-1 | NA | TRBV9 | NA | CASSVELWNTEAFF | TGTGCCAGCAGCGTAGAGCTTTGGAACACTGAAGCTTTCTTT
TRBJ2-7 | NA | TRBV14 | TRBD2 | CASSQGPGRGYEQYF | TGTGCCAGCAGCCAAGGGCCCGGGAGGGGCTACGAGCAGTACTTC
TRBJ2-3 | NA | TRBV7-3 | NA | CASSLYQGSTDTQYF | TGTGCCAGCAGCTTATATCAGGGGAGCACAGATACGCAGTATTTT
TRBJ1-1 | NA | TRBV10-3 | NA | CAISGGGTEAFF | TGTGCCATCAGTGGTGGAGGCACTGAAGCTTTCTTT
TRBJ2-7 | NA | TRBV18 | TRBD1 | CASSPRTGEGEQYF | TGTGCCAGCTCACCACGGACAGGGGAAGGCGAGCAGTACTTC
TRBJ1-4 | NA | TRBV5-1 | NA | CASGPSPLNEKLFF | TGCGCCAGCGGCCCATCCCCCCTTAATGAAAAACTGTTTTTT
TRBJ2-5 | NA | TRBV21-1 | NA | CASSKVRDTSYQETQYF | TGTGCCAGCAGCAAAGTTCGAGACACTTCGTACCAAGAGACCCAGTACTTC
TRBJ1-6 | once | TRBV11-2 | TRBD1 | CASSLVGTGGPYNSPLHF | TGTGCCAGCAGCTTAGTCGGGACAGGGGGCCCCTATAATTCACCCCTCCACTTT
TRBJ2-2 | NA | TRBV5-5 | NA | CASTTPGQPSTGELFF | TGTGCCAGCACCACCCCGGGACAACCATCCACCGGGGAGCTGTTTTTT